This T cell receptor (beta chain) was captured in a study of cytomegalovirus exposure and HLA in healthy donors. Study-level findings and limits: Approximately 18,000 TCR beta sequences were associated with HLA alleles at 0.05 false discovery rate in a later analysis.

Vbeta (60) and Jbeta (13) primers were used in the PCR. Method: immunoSEQ multiplex PCR; TCRdb's copy keeps in-frame clones and lacks some. The table records over 120,000 clones, 80% of them present only once. V was trimmed by 6 bases and J by 3 bases, leaving 14 bases between them. Germline V lookup: CDR1 MGHDK, CDR2 SYGVNS. This CDR3 region has 14 residues. About this clone itself: Its antigen remains unknown.

Material for sequencing was PBMCs. The receptor was derived from a man over 45 in good health and CMV-seronegative. The chain joins TRBV25-1 to TRBJ1-1; D ambiguous. The CDR3 DNA reads as TGTGCCAGCAGCCCTGAACCCGGGGACACTGAAGCTTTCTTT. This gives the protein CASSPEPGDTEAFF.